A selection of T cell receptor beta chains follows, all from one sample in a study of T cell responses to AZD1222 COVID-19 vaccine. TCRdb keeps only in-frame clones here, not all; method: immunoSEQ multiplex PCR. The repertoire has around 80,000 clones, 86% of them found once; the top ten carry about 9.5%. The specimen was peripheral blood, collected on day 0 of AZD1222 vaccination. The receptors here all came from an adult in good health. Each CDR3 is given with its conserved first and last residue. D genes are given only for firm matches. Some rows have no size entry. The others give once, few or many, or a class for an expanded clone.

v_call: TRBV19; clone_size: NA; j_call: TRBJ2-2; cdr3_length: 20; d_call: NA; cdr3_aa: CASSMAPTGRLPSNTGELFF; cdr3_nt: TGTGCCAGTAGTATGGCCCCGACTGGGCGTCTCCCCTCGAACACCGGGGAGCTGTTTTTT
v_call: TRBV9; clone_size: NA; j_call: TRBJ2-1; cdr3_length: 16; d_call: TRBD2; cdr3_aa: CASSVDSAGGPGEQFF; cdr3_nt: TGTGCCAGCAGCGTAGACTCAGCGGGGGGGCCCGGTGAGCAGTTCTTC
v_call: TRBV15; clone_size: NA; j_call: TRBJ1-2; cdr3_length: 15; d_call: NA; cdr3_aa: CATSRDRGDHYGYTF; cdr3_nt: TGTGCCACCAGCAGAGATAGGGGGGACCACTATGGCTACACCTTC
v_call: TRBV5-4; clone_size: NA; j_call: TRBJ2-3; cdr3_length: 15; d_call: NA; cdr3_aa: CASSPRGPLTDTQYF; cdr3_nt: TGTGCCAGCAGCCCGAGAGGACCCCTAACAGATACGCAGTATTTT
v_call: TRBV27; clone_size: NA; j_call: TRBJ2-7; cdr3_length: 13; d_call: TRBD2; cdr3_aa: CASSTSGGYEQYF; cdr3_nt: TGTGCCAGCAGCACTAGCGGGGGCTACGAGCAGTACTTC
v_call: TRBV28; clone_size: NA; j_call: TRBJ2-3; cdr3_length: 15; d_call: TRBD1; cdr3_aa: CASNQAGQGTDTQYF; cdr3_nt: TGTGCCAGCAACCAAGCGGGACAGGGAACAGATACGCAGTATTTT
v_call: TRBV5-1; clone_size: NA; j_call: TRBJ1-1; cdr3_length: 15; d_call: NA; cdr3_aa: CASSLMSQRVNEAFF; cdr3_nt: TGCGCCAGCAGCTTGATGTCACAGCGCGTGAATGAAGCTTTCTTT
v_call: TRBV9; clone_size: once; j_call: TRBJ1-1; cdr3_length: 15; d_call: TRBD1; cdr3_aa: CASSPQGQGDTEAFF; cdr3_nt: TGTGCCAGCAGCCCCCAGGGACAGGGGGACACTGAAGCTTTCTTT
v_call: TRBV6-5; clone_size: NA; j_call: TRBJ2-2; cdr3_length: 13; d_call: NA; cdr3_aa: CASRVGNTGELFF; cdr3_nt: TGTGCCAGCAGGGTAGGGAACACCGGGGAGCTGTTTTTT
v_call: TRBV10-1; clone_size: NA; j_call: TRBJ2-1; cdr3_length: 17; d_call: TRBD1; cdr3_aa: CASSERQGGNRVNEQFF; cdr3_nt: TGCGCCAGCAGTGAGAGACAGGGGGGGAACAGGGTCAATGAGCAGTTCTTC
v_call: TRBV30; clone_size: NA; j_call: TRBJ1-5; cdr3_length: 15; d_call: NA; cdr3_aa: CAWSLWSGKGQPQHF; cdr3_nt: TGTGCCTGGAGTTTGTGGTCAGGGAAGGGTCAGCCCCAGCATTTT
v_call: TRBV12-3/TRBV12-4; clone_size: once; j_call: TRBJ2-5; cdr3_length: 13; d_call: NA; cdr3_aa: CASSRTPEETQYF; cdr3_nt: TGTGCCAGCAGCCGCACCCCTGAAGAGACCCAGTACTTC
v_call: TRBV29-1; clone_size: NA; j_call: TRBJ2-7; cdr3_length: 13; d_call: NA; cdr3_aa: CSVNYGSSYEQYF; cdr3_nt: TGCAGCGTTAATTATGGGAGCTCCTACGAGCAGTACTTC
v_call: TRBV21-1; clone_size: NA; j_call: TRBJ2-7; cdr3_length: 16; d_call: NA; cdr3_aa: CASSKGRTGGRYEQYF; cdr3_nt: TGTGCCAGCAGCAAAGGGAGGACAGGGGGAAGATACGAGCAGTACTTC
v_call: TRBV10-1; clone_size: NA; j_call: TRBJ1-3; cdr3_length: 15; d_call: NA; cdr3_aa: CASSESGVSGNTIYF; cdr3_nt: TGCGCCAGCAGTGAGTCCGGGGTCTCTGGAAACACCATATATTTT
v_call: TRBV6-2/TRBV6-3; clone_size: NA; j_call: TRBJ1-5; cdr3_length: 12; d_call: NA; cdr3_aa: CASSYSQGWIFF; cdr3_nt: TGTGCCAGCAGTTACAGCCAGGGCTGGATCTTCTTT
v_call: TRBV5-1; clone_size: NA; j_call: TRBJ2-3; cdr3_length: 18; d_call: TRBD2; cdr3_aa: CASSEGLAGGPGTDTQYF; cdr3_nt: TGCGCCAGCAGCGAGGGACTAGCGGGGGGGCCGGGCACAGATACGCAGTATTTT
v_call: TRBV6-5; clone_size: NA; j_call: TRBJ2-7; cdr3_length: 15; d_call: TRBD2; cdr3_aa: CASSLTSGITYEQYF; cdr3_nt: TGTGCCAGCAGTTTGACTAGCGGGATAACCTACGAGCAGTACTTC
v_call: TRBV6-1; clone_size: NA; j_call: TRBJ2-4; cdr3_length: 13; d_call: NA; cdr3_aa: CASSEVGGVRKYF; cdr3_nt: TGTGCCAGCAGTGAAGTTGGAGGCGTGAGAAAGTACTTC
v_call: TRBV25-1; clone_size: NA; j_call: TRBJ1-2; cdr3_length: 16; d_call: TRBD1; cdr3_aa: CASSESGTGLNYGYTF; cdr3_nt: TGTGCCAGCAGTGAATCAGGGACAGGGCTTAACTATGGCTACACCTTC
v_call: TRBV2; clone_size: NA; j_call: TRBJ1-5; cdr3_length: 11; d_call: NA; cdr3_aa: CASGWNQPQHF; cdr3_nt: TGTGCCAGCGGGTGGAATCAGCCCCAGCATTTT
v_call: TRBV11-3; clone_size: NA; j_call: TRBJ2-3; cdr3_length: 13; d_call: TRBD2; cdr3_aa: CASGGGSTDTQYF; cdr3_nt: TGTGCCAGCGGCGGGGGGAGCACAGATACGCAGTATTTT
v_call: TRBV30; clone_size: few; j_call: TRBJ2-2; cdr3_length: 20; d_call: NA; cdr3_aa: CAWSPLFLADQATNTGELFF; cdr3_nt: TGTGCCTGGAGCCCCCTGTTTCTCGCGGACCAGGCGACGAACACCGGGGAGCTGTTTTTT
v_call: TRBV18; clone_size: NA; j_call: TRBJ1-6; cdr3_length: 16; d_call: NA; cdr3_aa: CASSPDGPHYNSPLHF; cdr3_nt: TGTGCCAGCTCACCAGATGGCCCCCACTATAATTCACCCCTCCACTTT
v_call: TRBV7-9; clone_size: few; j_call: TRBJ1-2; cdr3_length: 15; d_call: TRBD1; cdr3_aa: CASSLGSTGGSGYTF; cdr3_nt: TGTGCCAGCAGCTTAGGGTCGACAGGGGGAAGCGGCTACACCTTC
v_call: TRBV3-1/TRBV3-2; clone_size: NA; j_call: TRBJ1-1; cdr3_length: 14; d_call: NA; cdr3_aa: CASSHPERNTEAFF; cdr3_nt: TGTGCCAGCAGCCACCCGGAACGAAACACTGAAGCTTTCTTT
v_call: TRBV20-1; clone_size: NA; j_call: TRBJ1-2; cdr3_length: 11; d_call: NA; cdr3_aa: CSASPGYGYTF; cdr3_nt: TGCAGTGCTAGTCCAGGCTATGGCTACACCTTC
v_call: TRBV5-1; clone_size: NA; j_call: TRBJ1-1; cdr3_length: 15; d_call: TRBD1; cdr3_aa: CASSWRGQTNTEAFF; cdr3_nt: TGCGCCAGCAGCTGGCGGGGACAGACAAACACTGAAGCTTTCTTT
v_call: TRBV9; clone_size: NA; j_call: TRBJ1-3; cdr3_length: 17; d_call: TRBD1; cdr3_aa: CASSVGTAGQGGNTIYF; cdr3_nt: TGTGCCAGCAGCGTAGGTACTGCGGGACAGGGAGGAAACACCATATATTTT
v_call: TRBV9; clone_size: NA; j_call: TRBJ1-3; cdr3_length: 15; d_call: NA; cdr3_aa: CASSDVGDTVNTIYF; cdr3_nt: TGTGCCAGCAGCGATGTGGGGGATACGGTCAACACCATATATTTT
v_call: TRBV28; clone_size: NA; j_call: TRBJ1-4; cdr3_length: 16; d_call: TRBD1; cdr3_aa: CASSSTRQGISEKLFF; cdr3_nt: TGTGCCAGCAGTTCCACCAGACAGGGGATTTCTGAAAAACTGTTTTTT
v_call: TRBV12-5; clone_size: NA; j_call: TRBJ2-3; cdr3_length: 13; d_call: NA; cdr3_aa: CAEPGPATDTQYF; cdr3_nt: TGTGCTGAGCCGGGTCCGGCCACAGATACGCAGTATTTT
v_call: TRBV27; clone_size: NA; j_call: TRBJ2-7; cdr3_length: 13; d_call: TRBD1; cdr3_aa: CASASDRDYEQYF; cdr3_nt: TGTGCCAGCGCCTCTGACAGGGACTACGAGCAGTACTTC
v_call: TRBV15; clone_size: NA; j_call: TRBJ2-1; cdr3_length: 13; d_call: NA; cdr3_aa: CATSALRGNEQFF; cdr3_nt: TGTGCCACCAGCGCCCTGAGGGGCAATGAGCAGTTCTTC
v_call: TRBV12-2; clone_size: NA; j_call: TRBJ2-7; cdr3_length: 15; d_call: NA; cdr3_aa: CASRLGRDRVREQYF; cdr3_nt: TGTGCAAGTCGCTTAGGACGTGACAGGGTGCGGGAGCAGTACTTC
v_call: TRBV19; clone_size: NA; j_call: TRBJ1-2; cdr3_length: 17; d_call: TRBD1; cdr3_aa: CASSPNLNTGVNYGYTF; cdr3_nt: TGTGCCAGTAGCCCCAATTTGAATACAGGGGTTAACTATGGCTACACCTTC
v_call: TRBV24-1; clone_size: NA; j_call: TRBJ1-5; cdr3_length: 14; d_call: NA; cdr3_aa: CATSDQGSHQPQHF; cdr3_nt: TGTGCCACCAGTGACCAAGGCAGCCATCAGCCCCAGCATTTT
v_call: TRBV6-5; clone_size: once; j_call: TRBJ1-5; cdr3_length: 14; d_call: TRBD1; cdr3_aa: CASSYRTGPQPQHF; cdr3_nt: TGTGCCAGCAGTTATAGGACAGGTCCTCAGCCCCAGCATTTT
v_call: TRBV27; clone_size: once; j_call: TRBJ2-7; cdr3_length: 16; d_call: TRBD1; cdr3_aa: CASRRGQGARTYEQYF; cdr3_nt: TGTGCCAGCAGACGTGGACAGGGGGCAAGGACCTACGAGCAGTACTTC
v_call: TRBV7-2; clone_size: NA; j_call: TRBJ1-1; cdr3_length: 13; d_call: NA; cdr3_aa: CASSLVTDTEAFF; cdr3_nt: TGTGCCAGCAGCTTAGTGACGGATACTGAAGCTTTCTTT
v_call: TRBV19; clone_size: NA; j_call: TRBJ2-3; cdr3_length: 14; d_call: NA; cdr3_aa: CASSLGVATDTQYF; cdr3_nt: TGTGCCAGTAGTCTCGGGGTTGCGACAGATACGCAGTATTTT
v_call: TRBV24-1; clone_size: NA; j_call: TRBJ2-7; cdr3_length: 19; d_call: TRBD2; cdr3_aa: CATSDLGLGLAGVTYEQYF; cdr3_nt: TGTGCCACCAGTGATCTTGGGCTGGGACTAGCGGGGGTTACTTACGAGCAGTACTTC
v_call: TRBV13; clone_size: NA; j_call: TRBJ1-1; cdr3_length: 17; d_call: NA; cdr3_aa: CASSFYFSEGRNTEAFF; cdr3_nt: TGTGCCAGCAGCTTTTACTTCTCGGAAGGCAGAAACACTGAAGCTTTCTTT
v_call: TRBV27; clone_size: NA; j_call: TRBJ1-5; cdr3_length: 13; d_call: NA; cdr3_aa: CASSFGGNQPQHF; cdr3_nt: TGTGCCAGCAGTTTTGGGGGTAATCAGCCCCAGCATTTT
v_call: TRBV7-9; clone_size: NA; j_call: TRBJ2-2; cdr3_length: 15; d_call: TRBD2; cdr3_aa: CASSLLAGVTGELFF; cdr3_nt: TGTGCCAGCAGCTTACTAGCGGGGGTGACCGGGGAGCTGTTTTTT
v_call: TRBV5-1; clone_size: NA; j_call: TRBJ2-1; cdr3_length: 11; d_call: NA; cdr3_aa: CASSFGPKQFF; cdr3_nt: TGCGCCAGCAGCTTTGGTCCTAAGCAGTTCTTC
v_call: TRBV9; clone_size: NA; j_call: TRBJ1-3; cdr3_length: 15; d_call: NA; cdr3_aa: CASSVATGPKSTIYF; cdr3_nt: TGTGCCAGCAGCGTAGCTACGGGGCCGAAATCCACCATATATTTT
v_call: TRBV19; clone_size: NA; j_call: TRBJ1-1; cdr3_length: 13; d_call: NA; cdr3_aa: CASSLLLNTEAFF; cdr3_nt: TGTGCCAGTAGTCTCCTGTTGAACACTGAAGCTTTCTTT
v_call: TRBV5-6; clone_size: NA; j_call: TRBJ1-2; cdr3_length: 16; d_call: NA; cdr3_aa: CASSYLVGSSGYGYTF; cdr3_nt: TGTGCCAGCAGCTACCTAGTCGGATCCTCTGGCTATGGCTACACCTTC
v_call: TRBV28; clone_size: NA; j_call: TRBJ2-5; cdr3_length: 14; d_call: NA; cdr3_aa: CASKLGRYQETQYF; cdr3_nt: TGTGCCAGCAAACTAGGACGGTACCAAGAGACCCAGTACTTC
v_call: TRBV7-3; clone_size: NA; j_call: TRBJ2-2; cdr3_length: 16; d_call: TRBD2; cdr3_aa: CASSPTGGRNTGELFF; cdr3_nt: TGTGCCAGCAGCCCAACGGGGGGACGGAACACCGGGGAGCTGTTTTTT
v_call: TRBV24-1; clone_size: NA; j_call: TRBJ1-3; cdr3_length: 16; d_call: NA; cdr3_aa: CATSDLGVDRGNTIYF; cdr3_nt: TGTGCCACCAGTGACCTCGGGGTGGACAGAGGAAACACCATATATTTT
v_call: TRBV9; clone_size: NA; j_call: TRBJ2-7; cdr3_length: 14; d_call: NA; cdr3_aa: CASSATGTAYEQYF; cdr3_nt: TGTGCCAGCAGCGCCACCGGGACGGCTTACGAGCAGTACTTC